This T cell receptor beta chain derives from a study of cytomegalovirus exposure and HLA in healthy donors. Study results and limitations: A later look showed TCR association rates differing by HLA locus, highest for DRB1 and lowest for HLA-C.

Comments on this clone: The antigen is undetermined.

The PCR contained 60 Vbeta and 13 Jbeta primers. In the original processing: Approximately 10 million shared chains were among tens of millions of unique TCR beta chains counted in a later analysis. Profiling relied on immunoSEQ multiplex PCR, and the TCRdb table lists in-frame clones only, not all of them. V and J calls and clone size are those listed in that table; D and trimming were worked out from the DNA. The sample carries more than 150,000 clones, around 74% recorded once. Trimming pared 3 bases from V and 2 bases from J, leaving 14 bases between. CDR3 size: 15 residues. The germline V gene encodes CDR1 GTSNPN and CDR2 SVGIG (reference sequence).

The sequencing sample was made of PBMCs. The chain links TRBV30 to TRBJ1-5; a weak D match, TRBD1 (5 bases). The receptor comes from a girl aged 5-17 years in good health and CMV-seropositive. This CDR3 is CAWSRGREGNQPQHF. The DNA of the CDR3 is TGTGCCTGGAGCCGGGGGAGGGAGGGCAATCAGCCCCAGCATTTT.